This TCR beta chain appears in the sequencing data of a study of tumor-infiltrating lymphocytes in primary liver carcinoma. Unsorted bulk tissue of about 19-33 mg yielded co-extracted RNA and DNA. No patient had received treatment, and all had chronic HBV infection. Starting material of 400 to 600 ng total RNA yielded TCR beta cDNA via a constant-region primer. Generation of the TCR beta libraries relied on three nested multiplex PCR rounds using slightly modified ARM-PCR. The opening two PCR rounds, around 10 cycles each, paired TRBV1-TRBV30 forward primers with a C-beta reverse primer. One entry per CDR3 protein results from TCRdb running MiXCR on the multiplex PCR reads. This table holds around 71,000 distinct CDR3 sequences, 70% to 80% found once. This CDR3 region has 14 residues. CDR1 SGDLS and CDR2 YYNGEE come from the germline V gene. The trim removed 4 bases at V and 4 bases at J, leaving 5 bases unmatched.

The sequenced material came from liver tumor tissue from sampling region 4. Stated subset: tumor region T4, right-lateral pole. J is TRBJ2-7 and V is TRBV9; the match to TRBD2 covers 10 bases. The clonotype comes from a woman aged 60-70 years with primary liver carcinoma and hepatitis B virus infection. The CDR3 DNA sequence: TGTGCCAGCAGCCCGGGACTAGCGTCGTACGAGCAGTACTTC. It yields the protein CASSPGLASYEQYF.